This entry concerns a single T cell receptor beta chain. This sample is part of a study of metastatic and nonmetastatic thyroid tumors. Turning to the study itself: Repertoire comparisons spanned blood and tumor or nodule tissue from malignant and benign thyroid patients.

CDR1 SGHVS and CDR2 FQNEAQ come from the germline V gene. The ends were cut back, 1 base at V and 3 bases at J, with 10 bases in the middle. This CDR3 contains 14 residues. Before thyroid surgery, none of the patients had received any treatment. TCRdb called clones again from the PCR reads with MiXCR. The sample includes approximately 12,000 clones, 25% to 30% seen only once; the top ten take roughly a fifth. The sample taken for sequencing was tumor tissue. This clonotype was obtained from a female donor with papillary thyroid cancer or a benign thyroid nodule (not recorded which). Some clones in this sample may be carry-over from other donors' samples. This chain joins TRBV7-8 and TRBJ2-7; unclear D gene. The CDR3 is CASSLGSASYEQYF. In DNA, the CDR3 is TGTGCCAGCAGCTTAGGAAGCGCCAGCTACGAGCAGTACTTC. Based on the CDR3 plus reference TRBV7-8 and TRBJ2-7, the full variable domain is GAGVSQSPRYKVAKRGQDVALRCDPISGHVSLFWYQQALGQGPEFLTYFQNEAQLDKSGLPSDRFFAERPEGSVSTLKIQRTQQEDSAVYLCASSLGSASYEQYFGPGTRLTVT.